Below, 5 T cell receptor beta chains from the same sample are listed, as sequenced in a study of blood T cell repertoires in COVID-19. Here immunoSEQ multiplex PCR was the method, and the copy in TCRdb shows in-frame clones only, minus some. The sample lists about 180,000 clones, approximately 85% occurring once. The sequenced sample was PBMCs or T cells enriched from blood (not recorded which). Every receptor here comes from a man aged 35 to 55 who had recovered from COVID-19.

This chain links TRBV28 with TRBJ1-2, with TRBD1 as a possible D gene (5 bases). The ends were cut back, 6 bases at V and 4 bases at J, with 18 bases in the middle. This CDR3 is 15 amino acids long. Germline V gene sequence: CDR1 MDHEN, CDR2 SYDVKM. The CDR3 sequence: CASSPAGQDGYGYTF. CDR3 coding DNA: TGTGCCAGCAGCCCTGCGGGGCAGGACGGCTATGGCTACACCTTC.

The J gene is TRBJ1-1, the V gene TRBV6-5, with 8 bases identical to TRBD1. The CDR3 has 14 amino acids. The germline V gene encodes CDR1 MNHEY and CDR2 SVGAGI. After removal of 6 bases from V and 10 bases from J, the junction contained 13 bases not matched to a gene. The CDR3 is CASSVDRGGEGAFF. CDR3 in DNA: TGTGCCAGCAGCGTTGACAGGGGAGGTGAGGGAGCTTTCTTT.

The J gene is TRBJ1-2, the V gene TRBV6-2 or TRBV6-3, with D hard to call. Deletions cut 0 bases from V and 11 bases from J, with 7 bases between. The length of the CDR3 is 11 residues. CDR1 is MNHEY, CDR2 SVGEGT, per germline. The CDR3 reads CASSYSVAYTF. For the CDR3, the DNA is TGTGCCAGCAGTTACTCGGTAGCATACACCTTC.

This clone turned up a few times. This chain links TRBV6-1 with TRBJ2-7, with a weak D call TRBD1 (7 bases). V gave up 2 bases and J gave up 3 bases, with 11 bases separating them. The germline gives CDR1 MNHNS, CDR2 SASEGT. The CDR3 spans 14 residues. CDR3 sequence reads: CASSENQGGYEQYF. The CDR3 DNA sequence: TGTGCCAGCAGTGAAAACCAGGGGGGCTACGAGCAGTACTTC.

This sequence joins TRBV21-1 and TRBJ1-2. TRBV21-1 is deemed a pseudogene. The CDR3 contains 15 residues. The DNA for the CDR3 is TGTGCCACCTATATCCACTGCCGCACTAACTATGGCTACACCTTC. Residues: CATYIHCRTNYGYTF.